This T cell receptor beta chain comes out of a study of shared clonotypes between healthy human individuals. Germline CDR1 is SGHRS and CDR2 is YFSETQ. With 7 bases removed from V and 1 base from J, the gap between germline ends came to 7 bases. This CDR3 spans 12 amino acids. Here immunoSEQ multiplex PCR was the method, and the copy in TCRdb shows in-frame clones only, minus some. In the table there are more than 2,000,000 clones, over 90% of which are singletons. This chain uses TRBV5-1 with TRBJ2-3; D gene ambiguous. The sequencing input was naive CD4+ T cells from PBMCs. The subset: CD45RA+ positively selected. The receptor's source is a man aged 18 to 29 in good health. Some clones in this sample may be carry-over from other donors' samples. CDR3 DNA sequence: TGCGCCAGCCAGCAGCGCACAGATACGCAGTATTTT. This codes for CASQQRTDTQYF.